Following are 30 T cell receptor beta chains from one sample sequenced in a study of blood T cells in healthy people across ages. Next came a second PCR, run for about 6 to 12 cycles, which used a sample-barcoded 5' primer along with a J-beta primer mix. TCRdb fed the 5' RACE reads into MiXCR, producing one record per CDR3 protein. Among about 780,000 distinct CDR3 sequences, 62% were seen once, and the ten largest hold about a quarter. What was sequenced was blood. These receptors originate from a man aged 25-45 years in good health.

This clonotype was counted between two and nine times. The DNA for the CDR3 is TGTGCCATCAGTGAACGGGTGGAGCAGTACTTC. It encodes CAISERVEQYF. The chain employs TRBV10-3 and TRBJ2-7, with D uncertain. Germline lookup yields CDR1 ENHRY and CDR2 SYGVKD. This CDR3 contains 11 residues. V was shortened by 3 bases and J by 7 bases, with 7 bases between the two germline ends.

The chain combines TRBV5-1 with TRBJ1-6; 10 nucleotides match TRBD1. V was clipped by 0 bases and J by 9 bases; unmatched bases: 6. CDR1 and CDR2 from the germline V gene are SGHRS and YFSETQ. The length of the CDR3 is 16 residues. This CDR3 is CASSLVTGGRGSPLHF. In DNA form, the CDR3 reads TGCGCCAGCAGCTTGGTGACAGGGGGCCGGGGTTCACCCCTCCACTTT.

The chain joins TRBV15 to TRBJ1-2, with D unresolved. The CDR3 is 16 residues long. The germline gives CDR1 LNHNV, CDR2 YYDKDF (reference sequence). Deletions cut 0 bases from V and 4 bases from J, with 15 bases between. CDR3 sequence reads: CATSRDGSRELYGYTF. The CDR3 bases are TGTGCCACCAGCAGAGATGGAAGCCGAGAACTCTATGGCTACACCTTC.

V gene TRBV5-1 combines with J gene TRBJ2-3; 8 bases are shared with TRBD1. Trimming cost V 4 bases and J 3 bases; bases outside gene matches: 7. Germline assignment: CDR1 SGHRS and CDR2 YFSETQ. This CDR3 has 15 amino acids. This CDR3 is CASSTQGDGTDTQYF. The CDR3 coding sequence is TGCGCCAGCAGCACACAGGGGGATGGGACAGATACGCAGTATTTT.

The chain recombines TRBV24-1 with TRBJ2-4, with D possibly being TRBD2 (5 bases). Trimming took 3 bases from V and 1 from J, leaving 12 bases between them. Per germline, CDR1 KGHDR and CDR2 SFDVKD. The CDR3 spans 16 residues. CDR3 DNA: TGTGCCACCAGTGATCCTGCCGGGGATGCCAAAAACATTCAGTACTTC. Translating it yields CATSDPAGDAKNIQYF.

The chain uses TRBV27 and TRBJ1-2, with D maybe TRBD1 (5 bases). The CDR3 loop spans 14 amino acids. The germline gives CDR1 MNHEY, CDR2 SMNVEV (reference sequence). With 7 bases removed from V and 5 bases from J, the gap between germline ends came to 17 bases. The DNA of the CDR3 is TGTGCCAGCACCACTAAATGGGGGGTTTATGGCTACACCTTC. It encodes CASTTKWGVYGYTF.

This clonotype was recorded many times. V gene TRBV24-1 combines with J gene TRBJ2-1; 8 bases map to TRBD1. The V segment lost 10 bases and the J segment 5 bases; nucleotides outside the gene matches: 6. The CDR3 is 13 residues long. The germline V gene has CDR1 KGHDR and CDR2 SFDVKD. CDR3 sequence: CATGGQADNEQFF. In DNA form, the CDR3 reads TGTGCCACGGGGGGACAGGCCGACAATGAGCAGTTCTTC.

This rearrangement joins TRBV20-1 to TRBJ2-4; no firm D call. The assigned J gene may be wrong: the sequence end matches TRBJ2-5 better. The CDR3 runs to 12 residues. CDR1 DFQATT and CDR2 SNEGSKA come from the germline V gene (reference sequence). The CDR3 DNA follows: TGCAGTGCCAGGTGGCGAATGGAGACCCAGTACTTC. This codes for CSARWRMETQYF.

CDR3 bases: TGTGCCAGCAGTTACTACGTTGGAATGGGCGAGACCCAGTACTTC. Residues: CASSYYVGMGETQYF. The chain carries TRBV6-2 or TRBV6-3 and TRBJ2-5; D gene unclear. From germline, CDR1 is MNHEY and CDR2 SVGEGT. This CDR3 region has 15 residues. Deletions cut 1 base from V and 5 bases from J, with 14 bases between.

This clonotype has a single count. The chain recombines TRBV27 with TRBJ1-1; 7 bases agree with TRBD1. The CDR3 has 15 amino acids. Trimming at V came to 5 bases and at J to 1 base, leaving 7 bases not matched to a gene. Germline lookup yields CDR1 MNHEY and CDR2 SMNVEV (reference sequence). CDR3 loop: CASSPMTGWNTEAFF. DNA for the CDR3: TGTGCCAGCAGTCCAATGACAGGGTGGAACACTGAAGCTTTCTTT.

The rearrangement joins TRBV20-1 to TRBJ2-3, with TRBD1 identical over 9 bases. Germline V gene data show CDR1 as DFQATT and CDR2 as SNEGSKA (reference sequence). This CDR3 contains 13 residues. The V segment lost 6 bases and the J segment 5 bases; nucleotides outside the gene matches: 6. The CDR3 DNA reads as TGCAGTGCAAGGGGACAGGGACTAGATACGCAGTATTTT. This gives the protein CSARGQGLDTQYF.

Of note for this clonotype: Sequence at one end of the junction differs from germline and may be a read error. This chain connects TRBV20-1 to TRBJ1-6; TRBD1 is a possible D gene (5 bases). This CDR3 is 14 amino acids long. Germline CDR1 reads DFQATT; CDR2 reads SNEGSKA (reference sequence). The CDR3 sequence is CSASARGRNSPLYF. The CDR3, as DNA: TGCAGTGCTAGTGCGAGGGGAAGGAATTCACCCCTCTACTTT.

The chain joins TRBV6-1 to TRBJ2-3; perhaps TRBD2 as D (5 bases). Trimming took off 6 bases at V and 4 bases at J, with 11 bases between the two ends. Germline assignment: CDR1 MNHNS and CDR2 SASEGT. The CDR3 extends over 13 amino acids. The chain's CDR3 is CASRRGSADTQYF. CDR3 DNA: TGTGCCAGCAGACGGGGTTCCGCAGATACGCAGTATTTT.

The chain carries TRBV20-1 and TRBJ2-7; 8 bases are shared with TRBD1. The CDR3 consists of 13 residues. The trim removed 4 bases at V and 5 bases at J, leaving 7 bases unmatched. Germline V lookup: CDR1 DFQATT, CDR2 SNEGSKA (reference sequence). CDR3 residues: CSAKRTGRNEQYF. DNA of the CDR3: TGCAGTGCTAAGAGGACAGGGCGGAACGAGCAGTACTTC.

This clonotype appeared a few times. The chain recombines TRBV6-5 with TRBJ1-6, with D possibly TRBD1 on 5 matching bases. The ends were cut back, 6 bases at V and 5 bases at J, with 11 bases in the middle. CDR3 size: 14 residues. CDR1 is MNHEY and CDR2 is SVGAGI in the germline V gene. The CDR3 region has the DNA TGTGCCAGCAGACAATCAGGGAATAATTCACCCCTCCACTTT. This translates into CASRQSGNNSPLHF.

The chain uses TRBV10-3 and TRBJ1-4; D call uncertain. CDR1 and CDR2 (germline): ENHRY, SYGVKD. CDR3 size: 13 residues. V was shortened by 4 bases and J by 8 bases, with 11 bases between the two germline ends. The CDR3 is CAISVVLSEKLFF. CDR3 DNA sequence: TGTGCCATCAGTGTTGTCTTAAGCGAAAAACTGTTTTTT.

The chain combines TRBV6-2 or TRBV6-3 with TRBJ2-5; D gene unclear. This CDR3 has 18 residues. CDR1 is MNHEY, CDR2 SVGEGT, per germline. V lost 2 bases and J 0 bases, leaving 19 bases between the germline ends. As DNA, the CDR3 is TGTGCCAGCAGTTACGGGCCAGCCTCCCAGGCGTACCAAGAGACCCAGTACTTC. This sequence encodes CASSYGPASQAYQETQYF.

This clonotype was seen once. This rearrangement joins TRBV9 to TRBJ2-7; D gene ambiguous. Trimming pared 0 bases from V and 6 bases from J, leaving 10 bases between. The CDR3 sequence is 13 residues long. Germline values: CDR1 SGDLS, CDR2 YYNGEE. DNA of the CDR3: TGTGCCAGCAGCGTAGGGCCTCTTGGCGAGCAGTACTTC. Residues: CASSVGPLGEQYF.

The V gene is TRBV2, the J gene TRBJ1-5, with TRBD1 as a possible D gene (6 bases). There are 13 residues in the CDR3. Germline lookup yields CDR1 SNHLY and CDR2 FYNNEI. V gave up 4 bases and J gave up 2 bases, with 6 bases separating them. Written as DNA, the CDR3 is TGTGCCAGCAGTGGGACAGGCAATCAGCCCCAGCATTTT. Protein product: CASSGTGNQPQHF.

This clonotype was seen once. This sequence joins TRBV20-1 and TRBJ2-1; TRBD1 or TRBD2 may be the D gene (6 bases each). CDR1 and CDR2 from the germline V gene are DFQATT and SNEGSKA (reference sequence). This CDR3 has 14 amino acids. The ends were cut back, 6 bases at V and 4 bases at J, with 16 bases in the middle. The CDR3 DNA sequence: TGCAGTGCCTCTCGAGGGGGGTTTTACAATGAGCAGTTCTTC. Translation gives CSASRGGFYNEQFF.

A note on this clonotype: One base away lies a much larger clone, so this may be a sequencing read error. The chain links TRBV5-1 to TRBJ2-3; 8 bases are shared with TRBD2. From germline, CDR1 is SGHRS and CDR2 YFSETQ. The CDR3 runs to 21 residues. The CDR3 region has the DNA TGCGTCAGCAGCTTGGGAGTAGCTCGCGGGTTGAGCGGGGGTAGCACAGATACGCAGTATTTT. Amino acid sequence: CVSSLGVARGLSGGSTDTQYF. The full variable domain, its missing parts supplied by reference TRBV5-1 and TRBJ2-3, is KAGVTQTPRYLIKTRGQQVTLSCSPISGHRSVSWYQQTPGQGLQFLFEYFSETQRNKGNFPGRFSGRQFSNSRSEMNVSTLELGDSALYLCVSSLGVARGLSGGSTDTQYFGPGTRLTVL.

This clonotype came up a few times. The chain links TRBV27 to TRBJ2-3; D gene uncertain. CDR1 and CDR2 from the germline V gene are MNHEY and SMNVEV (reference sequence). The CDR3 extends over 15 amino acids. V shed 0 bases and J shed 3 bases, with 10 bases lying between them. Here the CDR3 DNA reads TGTGCCAGCAGTTTATCCGGGCTCTCGACAGATACGCAGTATTTT. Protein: CASSLSGLSTDTQYF.

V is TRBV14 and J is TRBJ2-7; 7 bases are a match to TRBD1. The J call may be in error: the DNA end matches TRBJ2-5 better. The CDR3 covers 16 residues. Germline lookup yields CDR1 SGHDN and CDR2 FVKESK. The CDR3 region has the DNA TGTGCCAGCAGCCAAGTTATAACAGGGGTAAACCAGACCCAGTACTTC. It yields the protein CASSQVITGVNQTQYF.

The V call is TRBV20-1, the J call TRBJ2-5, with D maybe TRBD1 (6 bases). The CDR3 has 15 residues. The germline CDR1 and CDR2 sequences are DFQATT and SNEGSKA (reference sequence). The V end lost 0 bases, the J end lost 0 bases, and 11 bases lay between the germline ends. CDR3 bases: TGCAGTGCTAGAGACCCAACAGGGTACCAAGAGACCCAGTACTTC. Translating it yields CSARDPTGYQETQYF.

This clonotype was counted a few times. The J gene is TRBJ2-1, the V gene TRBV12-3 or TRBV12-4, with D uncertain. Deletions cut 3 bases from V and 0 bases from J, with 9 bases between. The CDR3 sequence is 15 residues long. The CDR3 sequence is CASSFGRSSYNEQFF. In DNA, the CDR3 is TGTGCCAGCAGTTTTGGCCGGAGCTCCTACAATGAGCAGTTCTTC.

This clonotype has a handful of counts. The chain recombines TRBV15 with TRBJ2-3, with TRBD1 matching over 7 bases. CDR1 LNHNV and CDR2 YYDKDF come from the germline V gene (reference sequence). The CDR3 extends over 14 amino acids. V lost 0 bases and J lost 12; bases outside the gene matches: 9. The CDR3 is CATSRDKPAGGQYF. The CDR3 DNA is TGTGCCACCAGCAGAGATAAGCCGGCAGGGGGTCAGTATTTT.

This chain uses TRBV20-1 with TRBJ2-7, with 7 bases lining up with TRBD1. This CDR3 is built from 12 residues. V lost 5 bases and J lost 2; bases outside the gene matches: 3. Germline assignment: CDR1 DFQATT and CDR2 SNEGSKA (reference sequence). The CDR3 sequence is CSAPDRTYEQYF. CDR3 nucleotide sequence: TGCAGTGCTCCGGACAGGACCTACGAGCAGTACTTC.

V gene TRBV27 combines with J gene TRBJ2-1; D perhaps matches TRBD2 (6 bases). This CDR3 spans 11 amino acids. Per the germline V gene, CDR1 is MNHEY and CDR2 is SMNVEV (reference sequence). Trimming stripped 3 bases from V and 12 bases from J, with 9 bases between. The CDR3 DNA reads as TGTGCCAGCAGTTTCGGGGGAGGGCAGTTCTTC. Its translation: CASSFGGGQFF.

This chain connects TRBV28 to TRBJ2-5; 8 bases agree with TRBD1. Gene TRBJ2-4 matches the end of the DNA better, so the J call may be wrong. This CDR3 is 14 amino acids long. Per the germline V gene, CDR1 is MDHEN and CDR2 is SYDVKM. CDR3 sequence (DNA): TGTGCCAGCAGTCCGCAGGGGGCAGGGAACATTCAGTACTTC. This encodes CASSPQGAGNIQYF.

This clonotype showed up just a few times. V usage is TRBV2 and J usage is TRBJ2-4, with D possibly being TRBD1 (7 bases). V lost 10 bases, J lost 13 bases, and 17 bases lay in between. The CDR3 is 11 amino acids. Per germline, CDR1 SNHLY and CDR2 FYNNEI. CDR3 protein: CATWRGRLQYF. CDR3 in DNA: TGTGCCACCTGGAGGGGGCGGCTGCAGTACTTC.